The sequence of this T cell receptor beta chain was determined in a study of metastatic and nonmetastatic thyroid tumors. Study-level information: Malignant thyroid and benign thyroid patients provided blood and tumor or nodule tissue whose repertoires were compared. Whole-study results and caveats: Relative to benign nodules, malignant thyroid tumors were reportedly characterized by significantly elevated TCR beta diversity in blood and tumor.

Thyroid surgery was performed in patients who had received no treatment beforehand. As handled by the study authors: Clinicopathological groups differed in CDR3, with these differences serving to build a distant-metastasis classifier for papillary thyroid cancer. TCRdb re-called the PCR reads via MiXCR. The V and J calls were determined by TCRdb, not by the authors. The data contain over 50,000 clones, under 30% of them singletons. Notes on this clone: Antigen specificity is unknown.

Germline loops: CDR1 MNHNS, CDR2 SASEGT. The CDR3 loop spans 13 amino acids. V lost 5 bases, J lost 3 bases, and 11 bases lay in between. The sequencing sample was made of blood. V usage is TRBV6-1 and J usage is TRBJ2-7; D gene ambiguous. The receptor's source is a female donor with papillary thyroid cancer or a benign thyroid nodule (not recorded which). Some clones in this sample may be carry-over from other donors' samples. CDR3 amino acids: CASSPLTFYEQYF. The CDR3 DNA reads TGTGCCAGCAGTCCCCTAACCTTCTACGAGCAGTACTTC.